What follows are 21 T cell receptor beta chains derived from one specimen sequenced in a study of T cell changes during pregnancy in multiple sclerosis. Data came from immunoSEQ multiplex PCR; TCRdb stores just in-frame clones and leaves some out. Of about 31,000 clones listed, about 90% are singletons. The input for sequencing was CD4+ T cells from peripheral blood mononuclear cells, taken in the first trimester of pregnancy. The receptors come from a female donor in good health, enrolled as a control in a pregnancy study.

V usage is TRBV11-2 and J usage is TRBJ1-5; D gene ambiguous. The germline V gene has CDR1 SGHAT and CDR2 FQNNGV. V lost 5 bases and J lost 4, with 9 bases in between. The CDR3 extends over 13 amino acids. The CDR3 loop reads CASSQVGNQPQHF. The CDR3 DNA sequence: TGTGCCAGCAGCCAGGTTGGAAATCAGCCCCAGCATTTT.

DNA of the CDR3: TGTGCCAGCTCAGCCGGGACAGGAACTAACGAGCAGTACTTC. Translated: CASSAGTGTNEQYF. This chain connects TRBV18 to TRBJ2-7, with 8 positions matching TRBD1. V lost 5 bases to trimming and J lost 5 bases; unmatched junction nucleotides: 8. Germline V CDR1 and CDR2: KGHSH, LQKENI. CDR3 size: 14 residues.

This sequence joins TRBV4-1 and TRBJ2-1, with 8 bases lining up with TRBD1. Trimming at V came to 0 bases and at J to 7 bases, leaving 8 bases not matched to a gene. The germline V gene has CDR1 MGHRA and CDR2 YSYEKL. The CDR3 has 16 residues. The CDR3 DNA is TGCGCCAGCAGCCAAGATCTGACAGGGGTTCGTAATGAGCAGTTCTTC. Translating gives CASSQDLTGVRNEQFF.

The chain uses TRBV4-2 and TRBJ1-2, with a possible D match to TRBD1 (6 bases). Trimming left V 3 bases short and J 4 bases short, with 12 bases between. The length of the CDR3 is 14 residues. Germline V CDR1 and CDR2: LGHNA, YNFKEQ. Here the CDR3 reads CASSHPGQIYGYTF. In nucleotides, the CDR3 is TGTGCCAGCAGCCATCCTGGACAGATCTATGGCTACACCTTC.

The rearrangement joins TRBV4-2 to TRBJ1-4, with 8 positions matching TRBD1. Trimming removed 0 bases from V and 7 bases from J; junction bases left unmatched: 10. CDR1 is LGHNA, CDR2 YNFKEQ, per germline. The CDR3 consists of 17 residues. The CDR3 nucleotides are TGTGCCAGCAGCCAAGAGGATTTAGGAACAGGGGGTGAAAAACTGTTTTTT. It yields the protein CASSQEDLGTGGEKLFF.

The chain combines TRBV2 with TRBJ1-6, with TRBD1 identical over 7 bases. Per the germline V gene, CDR1 is SNHLY and CDR2 is FYNNEI. CDR3 size: 16 residues. With V trimmed by 7 bases and J by 1 base, 7 bases remained unmatched. The CDR3 loop is CASNPDRVSYNSPLHF. The CDR3 DNA is TGTGCCAGCAATCCAGACAGGGTTTCCTATAATTCACCCCTCCACTTT.

The chain is built from TRBV6-5 and TRBJ1-2, with D unresolved. CDR3 length equals 14 residues. Germline CDR1 is MNHEY and CDR2 is SVGAGI. The V gene lost 5 bases and the J gene lost 5 bases, with 15 bases spanning the gap. CDR3 DNA: TGTGCCAGCAGTACAACATGGACTGAGTATGGCTACACCTTC. Protein product: CASSTTWTEYGYTF.

The CDR3 bases are TGTGCCAGCAGCTCCAGAGCGGAACGCTATGGCTACACCTTC. Protein sequence: CASSSRAERYGYTF. The chain joins TRBV7-2 to TRBJ1-2, with D hard to call. Germline CDR1 and CDR2: SGHTA and FQGNSA. V gave up 4 bases and J gave up 4 bases, with 13 bases separating them. The CDR3 has 14 amino acids.

The V and J genes are TRBV6-6 and TRBJ1-5; D may be TRBD1 (6 bases). Trimming pared 6 bases from V and 7 bases from J, leaving 19 bases between. Looked up from germline, CDR1 is MNHNY and CDR2 is SVGAGI (reference sequence). This CDR3 contains 15 residues. This chain's CDR3 is CASRSPLWGQQPQHF. The CDR3 nucleotides are TGTGCCAGCAGGTCCCCCTTGTGGGGACAACAGCCCCAGCATTTT.

This clone was recorded only once. The junction and the germline gene differ at one end; a read error may be behind it. The chain recombines TRBV7-7 with TRBJ2-3, with D tentatively TRBD2 (6 bases). Germline V gives CDR1 SSHAT, CDR2 FNYEAQ (reference sequence). This CDR3 has 15 amino acids. CDR3 in DNA: TGTGCTAGCAGCTTAGGGCTAGCGATCACAGATACGCAGTATTTT. It yields the protein CASSLGLAITDTQYF.

V and J are TRBV6-1 and TRBJ1-4; perhaps TRBD1 as D (5 bases). In germline, CDR1 is MNHNS, CDR2 SASEGT. V dropped 4 bases and J dropped 10 bases, with 7 bases sitting between them. CDR3 size: 11 residues. CDR3 region: CASSGQGKLFF. CDR3 bases: TGTGCCAGCAGTGGCCAGGGAAAACTGTTTTTT.

The CDR3 nucleotides read TGTGCCTGGATCAAGGGGGCCGGGGAGCTGTTTTTT. Protein product: CAWIKGAGELFF. The chain couples TRBV30 to TRBJ2-2, with a weak D call TRBD1 (6 bases). The CDR3 is made up of 12 amino acids. The germline V gene encodes CDR1 GTSNPN and CDR2 SVGIG (reference sequence). V lost 4 bases and J 6 bases, leaving 9 bases between the germline ends. Together with reference TRBV30 and TRBJ2-2, the CDR3 gives the full variable domain: SQTIHQWPATLVQPVGSPLSLECTVEGTSNPNLYWYRQAAGRGLQLLFYSVGIGQISSEVPQNLSASRPQDRQFILSSKKLLLSDSGFYLCAWIKGAGELFFGEGSRLTVL.

This clone was counted only a few times. In nucleotides, the CDR3 is TGTGCCAGCAGCCCCTGGACAGGTGCACAAGAGACCCAGTACTTC. Protein product: CASSPWTGAQETQYF. The V gene is TRBV11-1, the J gene TRBJ2-5, with TRBD1 matching 7 bases. The V and J ends lost 5 bases and 2 bases, in that order; junction bases with no gene match: 8. Germline V gene lookup returns CDR1 SGHAT and CDR2 FQDESV (reference sequence). CDR3 length equals 15 residues.

The V call is TRBV7-2, the J call TRBJ2-1; 11 bases match TRBD2. Germline CDR1 and CDR2: SGHTA and FQGNSA. V was pared by 0 bases and J by 12 bases, with 7 bases of the junction left unmatched. CDR3 length: 15 amino acids. In DNA form, the CDR3 reads TGTGCCAGCAGCTTAGCGCATAGCGGGGGGGCCAGGCAGTTCTTC. It specifies CASSLAHSGGARQFF.

The count of this clone is one. V is TRBV30 and J is TRBJ2-3, with unresolved D. This CDR3 is built from 13 residues. V lost 0 bases, J lost 6 bases, and 10 bases lay in between. Germline V gene sequence: CDR1 GTSNPN, CDR2 SVGIG (reference sequence). CDR3 bases: TGTGCCTGGAGTGTAATGGTGAGGGATACGCAGTATTTT. This gives the protein CAWSVMVRDTQYF.

The rearrangement uses TRBV4-1 and TRBJ1-5; 9 bases match TRBD1. CDR3 length equals 15 residues. Germline trimming cut 4 bases from V and 3 bases from J; bases unmatched to any gene: 4. Per the germline V gene, CDR1 is MGHRA and CDR2 is YSYEKL. CDR3 sequence: CASSPQGANNQPQHF. The DNA of the CDR3 is TGCGCCAGCAGCCCACAGGGGGCTAACAATCAGCCCCAGCATTTT.

This chain uses TRBV6-5 with TRBJ2-3; D is possibly TRBD2 (6 bases). Germline V lookup: CDR1 MNHEY, CDR2 SVGAGI. The CDR3 covers 16 residues. V dropped 3 bases and J dropped 2 bases, with 15 bases sitting between them. CDR3 in amino acids: CASSYLRGSNTDTQYF. Here the CDR3 DNA reads TGTGCCAGCAGTTATTTACGGGGGTCTAACACAGATACGCAGTATTTT.

This chain links TRBV19 with TRBJ1-4; D unresolved. The CDR3 extends over 14 amino acids. V lost 8 bases to trimming and J lost 5 bases, with 15 bases between them. Germline V CDR1 and CDR2: LNHDA, SQIVND (reference sequence). CDR3 sequence: CASGIGRENEKLFF. CDR3 in DNA: TGTGCCAGTGGAATTGGACGGGAAAATGAAAAACTGTTTTTT. Supplemented by reference TRBV19 and TRBJ1-4, the full variable domain reads DGGITQSPKYLFRKEGQNVTLSCEQNLNHDAMYWYRQDPGQGLRLIYYSQIVNDFQKGDIAEGYSVSREKKESFPLTVTSAQKNPTAFYLCASGIGRENEKLFFGSGTQLSVL.

The chain is built from TRBV10-3 and TRBJ1-2, with D perhaps TRBD1 (6 bases). Germline CDR1 reads ENHRY; CDR2 reads SYGVKD. CDR3 length equals 13 residues. Trimming shortened V by 4 bases and J by 8 bases, and 14 bases separated the two germline ends. The CDR3 bases are TGTGCCATCAGTGTGATGGGGGCTCAAGGCTACACCTTC. Translation: CAISVMGAQGYTF.

The J gene is TRBJ1-2, the V gene TRBV7-8; 8 bases map to TRBD1. CDR3 length: 15 amino acids. Germline V lookup: CDR1 SGHVS, CDR2 FQNEAQ. V shed 5 bases and J 7 bases; nucleotides not matched to a gene: 12. CDR3 residues: CASSRAAGGAGGYTF. The CDR3 coding sequence is TGTGCCAGCAGCCGAGCCGCAGGGGGCGCCGGTGGCTACACCTTC.

The chain is built from TRBV9 and TRBJ1-2; D gene unclear. This CDR3 has 14 amino acids. Trimming shortened V by 4 bases and J by 8 bases, and 18 bases separated the two germline ends. Germline V lookup: CDR1 SGDLS, CDR2 YYNGEE. Here the CDR3 reads CASSPPPEAFGYTF. DNA of the CDR3: TGTGCCAGCAGCCCCCCCCCTGAGGCTTTCGGCTACACCTTC.